Listed below are T cell receptor beta chains from one sample, sequenced in a study of blood T cell repertoires in COVID-19. Libraries were prepared by immunoSEQ multiplex PCR; TCRdb keeps only in-frame clonotypes and omits some of them. Found here are 150,000 or so clones, around 80% of them singletons; the top ten hold 8.4%. The specimen sequenced was peripheral blood. Receptor source: a woman in her seventies with acute or convalescent COVID-19. Both conserved end residues are part of each CDR3. A D gene is named only where the DNA matches it firmly. Clone size is stated in some rows and not others, as once, few, many or a class when expanded.

CDR3 length	clone size	V gene	J gene	D gene	CDR3 DNA	CDR3 protein
15	few	TRBV9	TRBJ1-3	NA	TGTGCCAGCAGCCGGGGGGGAAACTCTGGAAACACCATATATTTT	CASSRGGNSGNTIYF
18	NA	TRBV1	TRBJ1-1	NA	TGCACCAGCAGCTCAGCCGGGACAGGGGTAATGAAGGTCACTGAAGCTTTCTTT	CTSSSAGTGVMKVTEAFF
13	NA	TRBV7-2	TRBJ2-1	NA	TGTGCCAGCAGCCGGGGTGGAGTGAATGAGCAGTTCTTC	CASSRGGVNEQFF
13	NA	TRBV28	TRBJ1-1	NA	TGTGCCAGCAGAACTCCCTTGAACACTGAAGCTTTCTTT	CASRTPLNTEAFF
15	few	TRBV19	TRBJ2-1	NA	TGTGCCAGTAGTATAGACGGGGGACTGTACAATGAGCAGTTCTTC	CASSIDGGLYNEQFF
14	many	TRBV15	TRBJ2-3	NA	TGTGCCACCAGCAGAGGGACAGCAACAGATACGCAGTATTTT	CATSRGTATDTQYF
10	NA	TRBV27	TRBJ1-5	NA	TGTGGAGGTCTCGATCAGCCCCAGCATTTT	CGGLDQPQHF
16	NA	TRBV6-2/TRBV6-3	TRBJ2-3	NA	TGTGCCAGCAGTTACCCTAGGAGGACTAGCACAGATACGCAGTATTTT	CASSYPRRTSTDTQYF
16	NA	TRBV5-1	TRBJ2-7	TRBD2	TGCGCCAGCAGCTTGGCCGGCGGCGGGGGGGCCTACGAGCAGTACTTC	CASSLAGGGGAYEQYF
15	once	TRBV2	TRBJ1-5	NA	TGTGCCAGCAGCCGCGACAGTTATAGCAATCAGCCCCAGCATTTT	CASSRDSYSNQPQHF
14	NA	TRBV28	TRBJ1-2	NA	TGTGCCAGCCACCGGGGTCCGATCTATGGGGGCTACACCTTC	CASHRGPIYGGYTF
13	NA	TRBV27	TRBJ1-4	NA	TGTGCCAGCAGTCCTCGGGTCCGAGAAAAACTGTTTTTT	CASSPRVREKLFF
14	NA	TRBV3-1/TRBV3-2	TRBJ2-2	NA	TGTGCCAGCAGCCAAGATCGAGGGATCGGGGAGCTGTTTTTT	CASSQDRGIGELFF
15	NA	TRBV11-2	TRBJ2-2	TRBD2	TGTGCCACCTTAAGAGCGGGGGCGGTCACCGGGGAGCTGTTTTTT	CATLRAGAVTGELFF
16	NA	TRBV3-1/TRBV3-2	TRBJ2-7	TRBD2	TGTGCCAGCAGCCAAGAGGGAGCGGGGGCCCCCTACGAGCAGTACTTC	CASSQEGAGAPYEQYF
15	NA	TRBV5-4	TRBJ1-2	TRBD1	TGTGCCAGCAGCTCCTGGACAGGGTCTAACTATGGCTACACCTTC	CASSSWTGSNYGYTF
16	NA	TRBV9	TRBJ2-5	NA	TGTGCCAGCAGCGTAGCAATACAGGGATGGGGAGAGACCCAGTACTTC	CASSVAIQGWGETQYF
15	NA	TRBV19	TRBJ1-4	NA	TGTGCCAGTAGTAGCGGGGACGCAACTAATGAAAAACTGTTTTTT	CASSSGDATNEKLFF
13	NA	TRBV7-8	TRBJ2-1	TRBD1	TGTGCCAGCAGCTCCGGACAGGTCCTACCTCCGTTCTTC	CASSSGQVLPPFF
16	NA	TRBV19	TRBJ1-1	NA	TGTGCCAGTAGTATAGCTAAAGGACACTCCAAGGGAGGAGCTTTCTTT	CASSIAKGHSKGGAFF
15	many	TRBV7-9	TRBJ1-2	TRBD1	TGTGCCAGCAGCTTAGTGGGACAGGGTGCCTATGGCTACACCTTC	CASSLVGQGAYGYTF
14	NA	TRBV6-6	TRBJ2-7	NA	TGTGCCAGCAGTTACTCAGACATCGCCTACGAGCAGTACTTC	CASSYSDIAYEQYF
15	NA	TRBV6-1	TRBJ1-2	TRBD1	TGTGCCAGCAGTGAAGCGACGGACAGGAACTATGGCTACACCTTC	CASSEATDRNYGYTF
14	NA	TRBV27	TRBJ1-4	TRBD1	TGTGCCAGCAGTTGGACAGGGGTGGGTGAAAAACTGTTTTTT	CASSWTGVGEKLFF
16	NA	TRBV3-1/TRBV3-2	TRBJ2-2	NA	TGTGCCAGCAGCCGGGCCAAGGCAACCAATACCGGGGAGCTGTTTTTT	CASSRAKATNTGELFF
13	once	TRBV12-3/TRBV12-4	TRBJ1-2	TRBD1	TGTGCCAGCAGTCCGGACAGGGGCTATGGCTACACCTTC	CASSPDRGYGYTF
15	NA	TRBV30	TRBJ2-1	TRBD1	TGTGCCTGGAGCAGGGGGCCCAACTCCTACAATGAGCAGTTCTTC	CAWSRGPNSYNEQFF
16	NA	TRBV20-1	TRBJ2-2	TRBD2	TGCAGTGCTAGTTACGGAGCTAGCGGTTTCACCGGGGAGCTGTTTTTT	CSASYGASGFTGELFF
16	NA	TRBV28	TRBJ2-4	NA	TGTGCCAGCAGTTTCTATGATGACAGGATCTTAAACATTCAGTACTTC	CASSFYDDRILNIQYF
14	NA	TRBV5-4	TRBJ2-2	NA	TGTGCCAGCAGCTCGGGGTTGGACACCGGGGAGCTGTTTTTT	CASSSGLDTGELFF
15	NA	TRBV7-9	TRBJ1-1	TRBD1	TGTGCCAGCAGCTACCCCACAGGGGGAATCACTGAAGCTTTCTTT	CASSYPTGGITEAFF